This T cell receptor (beta chain) was obtained from a study of blood T cells in healthy people across ages. Approximately 9.4 milliliters was the volume of peripheral blood drawn from each donor. Then a second PCR, running roughly 7 to 11 cycles, was carried out with a sample-barcoded 5' primer and a J-beta primer mix. A 12-random-nucleotide template-switch adaptor tagged each cDNA molecule. Each CDR3 protein gets one entry after TCRdb re-called the 5' RACE reads with MiXCR. The sample has under 850,000 distinct CDR3 sequences, under 40% seen once; the top ten hold around 13%. Whole-study findings and limits: Diversity figures based on one million T cells were deemed too low.

In the case of this clonotype: The antigen is not known.

Per germline, CDR1 MGHRA and CDR2 YSYEKL. Trimming pared 5 bases from V and 1 base from J, leaving 14 bases between. The CDR3 totals 16 residues. This TCR was recovered from a man younger than 35 in good health. The rearrangement uses TRBV4-1 and TRBJ2-2, with D perhaps TRBD1 (6 bases). The sequencing sample was made of blood. Here the CDR3 reads CASSSRTDLNTGELFF. CDR3 in DNA: TGCGCCAGCAGCTCTCGGACAGACCTGAACACCGGGGAGCTGTTTTTT.